The TCR beta chain described here comes from a study of blood T cell repertoires in COVID-19. Looking at the study overall: The origin of the acute and convalescent COVID-19 samples was the United States, Italy and Spain.

This clone was counted between two and nine times. With 3 bases clipped from V and 0 bases from J, the junction kept 11 bases outside the gene matches. The CDR3 has 18 residues. Germline CDR1 SGHTA, CDR2 FQGNSA. Per the original methods: Estimation of nucleated cell counts was performed using reference gene primer amplification. Profiling relied on immunoSEQ multiplex PCR, and the TCRdb table lists in-frame clones only, not all of them. The V and J calls and clone size were taken over from that table, and D and trimming were inferred from the DNA. The sample gives 150,000 to 160,000 clones, 80% of which show up once; 0.5% to 0.65% is in the top ten.

The sequencing input was peripheral blood. The chain combines TRBV7-2 with TRBJ2-1, with 7 nucleotides matching TRBD2. The sequence derives from a man between 60 and 75 years old with acute or convalescent COVID-19. The CDR3 coding sequence is TGTGCCAGCAGCTTCGGGGGTAGCGGGTTCAGCTCCTACAATGAGCAGTTCTTC. Its translation: CASSFGGSGFSSYNEQFF.